The rows below give T cell receptor beta chains drawn from one sample of a study of cytomegalovirus exposure and HLA in healthy donors. Measured with immunoSEQ multiplex PCR; TCRdb has only the in-frame clones, and not every one. The top ten clones hold more than 0.8% of a sample with some 330,000 clones, just over 85% of them seen once. The sample taken for sequencing was PBMCs. The receptor set was obtained from a woman younger than 35 in good health and CMV-seronegative. CDR3s include the opening cysteine and the closing phenylalanine or tryptophan. The order of the fields is CDR3 protein, CDR3 DNA, clone size, V gene, D gene, J gene. D genes are given only for firm matches. Expanded clones get a size class; other rows say once, few or many, or leave the size out.

cdr3_aa: CASSSGRENTEAFF; cdr3_nt: TGTGCCAGCAGTTCCGGACGGGAGAACACTGAAGCTTTCTTT; clone_size: NA; v_call: TRBV27; d_call: NA; j_call: TRBJ1-1
cdr3_aa: CASSLMSSGSSSSYNEQFF; cdr3_nt: TGTGCCAGCAGTTTAATGTCTAGCGGGAGTTCCTCCTCCTACAATGAGCAGTTCTTC; clone_size: NA; v_call: TRBV27; d_call: TRBD2; j_call: TRBJ2-1
cdr3_aa: CASSQASGALLIF; cdr3_nt: TGTGCCAGCAGCCAAGCTAGCGGGGCCCTACTGATCTTC; clone_size: NA; v_call: TRBV14; d_call: TRBD2; j_call: TRBJ2-1
cdr3_aa: CASRQGGYMNTEAFF; cdr3_nt: TGTGCCAGCAGACAGGGGGGCTACATGAACACTGAAGCTTTCTTT; clone_size: NA; v_call: TRBV6-5; d_call: TRBD1; j_call: TRBJ1-1
cdr3_aa: CASSSPAGETDEQYF; cdr3_nt: TGTGCCAGCTCATCCCCGGCGGGAGAGACGGACGAGCAGTACTTC; clone_size: NA; v_call: TRBV18; d_call: TRBD2; j_call: TRBJ2-7
cdr3_aa: CASSSNFYEQYF; cdr3_nt: TGTGCCAGCAGCTCCAATTTCTACGAGCAGTACTTC; clone_size: many; v_call: TRBV7-9; d_call: NA; j_call: TRBJ2-7
cdr3_aa: CASSSTFQGTEAFF; cdr3_nt: TGTGCCAGCAGCTCGACTTTTCAGGGGACTGAAGCTTTCTTT; clone_size: once; v_call: TRBV7-2; d_call: NA; j_call: TRBJ1-1
cdr3_aa: CASSVEGTGGGQPQHF; cdr3_nt: TGTGCCAGCAGCGTAGAAGGGACAGGGGGCGGACAGCCCCAGCATTTT; clone_size: NA; v_call: TRBV9; d_call: TRBD1; j_call: TRBJ1-5
cdr3_aa: CSVSSGNPQFF; cdr3_nt: TGCAGCGTAAGTAGCGGGAACCCGCAGTTCTTC; clone_size: NA; v_call: TRBV29-1; d_call: TRBD2; j_call: TRBJ2-1
cdr3_aa: CASSGEKGEKLFF; cdr3_nt: TGTGCCTCCTCAGGGGAGAAAGGTGAAAAACTGTTTTTT; clone_size: NA; v_call: TRBV10-3; d_call: NA; j_call: TRBJ1-4
cdr3_aa: CASSEFGDRGDEQYF; cdr3_nt: TGTGCCAGCAGTGAATTTGGGGACAGGGGAGACGAGCAGTACTTC; clone_size: NA; v_call: TRBV6-1; d_call: TRBD1; j_call: TRBJ2-7
cdr3_aa: CASARASVTRGGEQFF; cdr3_nt: TGTGCCAGCGCCCGAGCGAGCGTAACTAGGGGGGGTGAGCAGTTCTTC; clone_size: NA; v_call: TRBV7-2; d_call: NA; j_call: TRBJ2-1
cdr3_aa: CASRVRGIGTDTQYF; cdr3_nt: TGTGCCAGCAGAGTCAGGGGGATCGGCACAGATACGCAGTATTTT; clone_size: once; v_call: TRBV2; d_call: TRBD1; j_call: TRBJ2-3
cdr3_aa: CASSLASGRNSYEQYF; cdr3_nt: TGTGCCAGCAGCTTAGCTAGCGGGAGGAACTCCTACGAGCAGTACTTC; clone_size: once; v_call: TRBV7-2; d_call: TRBD2; j_call: TRBJ2-7
cdr3_aa: CASSVVAGSSYEQYF; cdr3_nt: TGTGCCAGCAGCGTCGTAGCGGGGAGCTCCTACGAGCAGTACTTC; clone_size: NA; v_call: TRBV9; d_call: TRBD2; j_call: TRBJ2-7
cdr3_aa: CASSRWDRGQQPQHF; cdr3_nt: TGTGCCAGCAGCCGTTGGGACAGGGGGCAACAGCCCCAGCATTTT; clone_size: NA; v_call: TRBV28; d_call: TRBD1; j_call: TRBJ1-5
cdr3_aa: CASSANRDSKYGYTF; cdr3_nt: TGTGCCAGCTCAGCTAACCGGGACAGCAAATATGGCTACACCTTC; clone_size: NA; v_call: TRBV18; d_call: TRBD1; j_call: TRBJ1-2
cdr3_aa: CATSSSTNYEQYF; cdr3_nt: TGTGCCACCAGCAGTTCAACTAATTACGAGCAGTACTTC; clone_size: NA; v_call: TRBV15; d_call: NA; j_call: TRBJ2-7
cdr3_aa: CASLAGSNTQYF; cdr3_nt: TGTGCCAGTCTAGCGGGATCGAATACGCAGTATTTT; clone_size: NA; v_call: TRBV6-5; d_call: TRBD2; j_call: TRBJ2-3
cdr3_aa: CASSPANTADTGELFF; cdr3_nt: TGCGCCAGCAGCCCGGCTAACACAGCGGACACCGGGGAGCTGTTTTTT; clone_size: once; v_call: TRBV5-1; d_call: NA; j_call: TRBJ2-2
cdr3_aa: CASSLGLALNEQFF; cdr3_nt: TGTGCCAGCAGTCTGGGACTAGCCCTCAATGAGCAGTTCTTC; clone_size: NA; v_call: TRBV6-5; d_call: TRBD2; j_call: TRBJ2-1
cdr3_aa: CASSENYPGLAGGSPEQYF; cdr3_nt: TGTGCCAGCAGTGAAAATTATCCGGGACTAGCGGGAGGATCTCCCGAGCAGTACTTC; clone_size: NA; v_call: TRBV2; d_call: TRBD2; j_call: TRBJ2-7
cdr3_aa: CASMPLAGAYGELFF; cdr3_nt: TGTGCCAGCATGCCACTAGCGGGAGCGTACGGGGAGCTGTTTTTT; clone_size: NA; v_call: TRBV5-8; d_call: TRBD2; j_call: TRBJ2-2
cdr3_aa: CASSLGGRGASGETQYF; cdr3_nt: TGTGCCAGCAGCTTGGGCGGTCGGGGGGCCTCTGGGGAGACCCAGTACTTC; clone_size: NA; v_call: TRBV5-6; d_call: NA; j_call: TRBJ2-5
cdr3_aa: CASSLGSGGNEQYF; cdr3_nt: TGCGCCAGCAGCTTGGGGTCAGGGGGCAACGAGCAGTACTTC; clone_size: NA; v_call: TRBV5-1; d_call: TRBD1; j_call: TRBJ2-7
cdr3_aa: CASSPGTGAVTEAFF; cdr3_nt: TGTGCCAGCAGCCCCGGGACAGGGGCAGTCACTGAAGCTTTCTTT; clone_size: few; v_call: TRBV13; d_call: TRBD1; j_call: TRBJ1-1
cdr3_aa: CATSRRAGQGGRSNQPQHF; cdr3_nt: TGTGCCACCAGCAGGAGGGCGGGACAGGGAGGGAGAAGCAATCAGCCCCAGCATTTT; clone_size: NA; v_call: TRBV15; d_call: TRBD1; j_call: TRBJ1-5
cdr3_aa: CASSLYRTSGTQTQYF; cdr3_nt: TGTGCCAGCAGCTTATACCGGACTAGCGGGACTCAGACCCAGTACTTC; clone_size: NA; v_call: TRBV7-9; d_call: TRBD2; j_call: TRBJ2-5
cdr3_aa: CASSLSSQETQYF; cdr3_nt: TGTGCCAGCAGCTTATCGTCTCAAGAGACCCAGTACTTC; clone_size: NA; v_call: TRBV7-3; d_call: NA; j_call: TRBJ2-5
cdr3_aa: CATKDPGQGPGETQYF; cdr3_nt: TGCGCCACCAAAGATCCGGGACAGGGTCCCGGAGAGACCCAGTACTTC; clone_size: NA; v_call: TRBV10-2; d_call: TRBD1; j_call: TRBJ2-5
cdr3_aa: CASNPAGLYEQYF; cdr3_nt: TGTGCCAGCAACCCAGCGGGATTGTACGAGCAGTACTTC; clone_size: NA; v_call: TRBV2; d_call: TRBD2; j_call: TRBJ2-7
cdr3_aa: CASRRTGTGHGYTF; cdr3_nt: TGTGCCAGCAGACGAACCGGGACAGGTCATGGCTACACCTTC; clone_size: NA; v_call: TRBV7-2; d_call: TRBD1; j_call: TRBJ1-2
cdr3_aa: CASSPTGYEQYF; cdr3_nt: TGTGCCAGCAGCCCTACGGGCTACGAGCAGTACTTC; clone_size: NA; v_call: TRBV7-9; d_call: NA; j_call: TRBJ2-7
cdr3_aa: CASSLAGELYEQYF; cdr3_nt: TGTGCCAGCAGCTTGGCCGGAGAACTCTACGAGCAGTACTTC; clone_size: once; v_call: TRBV5-6; d_call: NA; j_call: TRBJ2-7
cdr3_aa: CASSPGLAGTGGELFF; cdr3_nt: TGTGCCAGCAGCCCGGGACTAGCGGGGACTGGCGGGGAGCTGTTTTTT; clone_size: once; v_call: TRBV11-1; d_call: TRBD2; j_call: TRBJ2-2
cdr3_aa: CASSPTLTGSSGNTIYF; cdr3_nt: TGTGCCAGCTCACCTACACTGACAGGGTCCTCTGGAAACACCATATATTTT; clone_size: NA; v_call: TRBV18; d_call: TRBD1; j_call: TRBJ1-3
cdr3_aa: CASSQGRELSGETQYF; cdr3_nt: TGTGCCAGCAGCCAAGGAAGGGAGCTTTCGGGAGAGACCCAGTACTTC; clone_size: many; v_call: TRBV4-2; d_call: NA; j_call: TRBJ2-5
cdr3_aa: CASSQDNTGGYGYTF; cdr3_nt: TGCGCCAGCAGCCAAGATAATACAGGGGGCTATGGCTACACCTTC; clone_size: NA; v_call: TRBV4-3; d_call: TRBD1; j_call: TRBJ1-2
cdr3_aa: CASRLAGGVDEQFF; cdr3_nt: TGTGCCAGCAGACTAGCGGGAGGAGTGGATGAGCAGTTCTTC; clone_size: once; v_call: TRBV2; d_call: TRBD2; j_call: TRBJ2-1
cdr3_aa: CASSRGGNSYNEQFF; cdr3_nt: TGTGCCAGCAGCCGGGGGGGAAACTCCTACAATGAGCAGTTCTTC; clone_size: NA; v_call: TRBV28; d_call: TRBD2; j_call: TRBJ2-1
cdr3_aa: CASTPRSDSTYEQYF; cdr3_nt: TGTGCCAGCACCCCAAGAAGCGACTCTACCTACGAGCAGTACTTC; clone_size: NA; v_call: TRBV9; d_call: NA; j_call: TRBJ2-7
cdr3_aa: CASSTEAGAHEQYF; cdr3_nt: TGTGCCAGCAGCACCGAAGCGGGAGCCCACGAGCAGTACTTC; clone_size: NA; v_call: TRBV11-3; d_call: TRBD2; j_call: TRBJ2-7
cdr3_aa: CASSRGSGGPGTGELFF; cdr3_nt: TGTGCCAGCAGCCGAGGCAGCGGGGGACCTGGGACCGGGGAGCTGTTTTTT; clone_size: NA; v_call: TRBV11-3; d_call: TRBD2; j_call: TRBJ2-2